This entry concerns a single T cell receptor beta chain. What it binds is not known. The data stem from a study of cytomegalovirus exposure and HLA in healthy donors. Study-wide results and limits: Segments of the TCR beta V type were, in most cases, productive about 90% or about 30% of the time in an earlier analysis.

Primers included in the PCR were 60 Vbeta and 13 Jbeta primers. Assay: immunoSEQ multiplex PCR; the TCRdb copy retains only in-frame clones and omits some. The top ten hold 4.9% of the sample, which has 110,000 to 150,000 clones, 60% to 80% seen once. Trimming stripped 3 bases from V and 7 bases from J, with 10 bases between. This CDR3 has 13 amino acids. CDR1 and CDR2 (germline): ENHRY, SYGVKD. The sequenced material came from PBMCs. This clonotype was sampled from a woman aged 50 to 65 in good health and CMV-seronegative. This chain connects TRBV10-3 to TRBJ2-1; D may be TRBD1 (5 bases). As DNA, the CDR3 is TGTGCCATCAGTGAAGGGGTGGAAAATGAGCAGTTCTTC. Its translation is CAISEGVENEQFF.